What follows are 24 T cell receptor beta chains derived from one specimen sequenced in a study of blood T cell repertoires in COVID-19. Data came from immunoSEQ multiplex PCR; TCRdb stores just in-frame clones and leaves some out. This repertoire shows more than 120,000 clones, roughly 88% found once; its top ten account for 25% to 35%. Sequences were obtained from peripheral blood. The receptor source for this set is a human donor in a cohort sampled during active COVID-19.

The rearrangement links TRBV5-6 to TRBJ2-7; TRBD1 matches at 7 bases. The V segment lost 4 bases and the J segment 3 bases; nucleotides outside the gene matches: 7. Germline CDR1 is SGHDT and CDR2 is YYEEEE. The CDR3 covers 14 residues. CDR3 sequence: CASSPDTGVYEQYF. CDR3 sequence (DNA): TGTGCCAGCAGCCCGGATACAGGGGTCTACGAGCAGTACTTC.

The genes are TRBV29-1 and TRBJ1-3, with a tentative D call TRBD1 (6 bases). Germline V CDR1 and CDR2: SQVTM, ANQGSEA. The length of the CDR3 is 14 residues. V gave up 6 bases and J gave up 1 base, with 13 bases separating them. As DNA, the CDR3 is TGCAGCGTCTCGGGAGGGACATCTGGAAACACCATATATTTT. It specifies CSVSGGTSGNTIYF. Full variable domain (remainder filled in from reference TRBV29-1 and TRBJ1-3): SAVISQKPSRDICQRGTSLTIQCQVDSQVTMMFWYRQQPGQSLTLIATANQGSEATYESGFVIDKFPISRPNLTFSTLTVSNMSPEDSSIYLCSVSGGTSGNTIYFGEGSWLTVV.

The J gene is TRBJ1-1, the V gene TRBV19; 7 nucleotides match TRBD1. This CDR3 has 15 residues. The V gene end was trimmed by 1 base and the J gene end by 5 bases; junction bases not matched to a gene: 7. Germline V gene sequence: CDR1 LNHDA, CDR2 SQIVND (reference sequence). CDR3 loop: CASSIGAGGRTEAFF. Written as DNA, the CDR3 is TGTGCCAGTAGTATAGGCGCAGGGGGTAGAACTGAAGCTTTCTTT.

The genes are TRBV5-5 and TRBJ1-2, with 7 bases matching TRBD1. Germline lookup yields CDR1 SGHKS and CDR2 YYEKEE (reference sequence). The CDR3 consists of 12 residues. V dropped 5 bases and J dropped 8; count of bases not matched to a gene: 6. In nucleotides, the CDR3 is TGTGCCAGCAGTCCAGACAGGGACGGCTACACCTTC. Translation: CASSPDRDGYTF.

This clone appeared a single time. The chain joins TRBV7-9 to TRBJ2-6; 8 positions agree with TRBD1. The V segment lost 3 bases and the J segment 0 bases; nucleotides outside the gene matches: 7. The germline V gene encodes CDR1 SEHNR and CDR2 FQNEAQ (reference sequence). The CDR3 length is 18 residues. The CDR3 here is CASSFLQGAGSGANVLTF. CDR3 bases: TGTGCCAGCAGCTTCCTCCAGGGGGCGGGCTCTGGGGCCAACGTCCTGACTTTC. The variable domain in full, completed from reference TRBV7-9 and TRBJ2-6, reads DTGVSQNPRHKITKRGQNVTFRCDPISEHNRLYWYRQTLGQGPEFLTYFQNEAQLEKSRLLSDRFSAERPKGSFSTLEIQRTEQGDSAMYLCASSFLQGAGSGANVLTFGAGSRLTVL.

The CDR3 is CASSLNTGANTEAFF. In DNA form, the CDR3 reads TGCGCCAGCAGCTTGAATACAGGGGCCAACACTGAAGCTTTCTTT. This chain uses TRBV5-1 with TRBJ1-1; 7 bases line up with TRBD1. CDR1 and CDR2 (germline): SGHRS, YFSETQ. The CDR3 has 15 amino acids. Trimming cost V 1 base and J 2 bases; bases outside gene matches: 5.

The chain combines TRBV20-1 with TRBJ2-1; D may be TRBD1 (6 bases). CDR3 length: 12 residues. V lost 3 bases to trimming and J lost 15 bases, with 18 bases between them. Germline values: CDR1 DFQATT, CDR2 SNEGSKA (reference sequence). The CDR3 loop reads CSASDTQGGSFF. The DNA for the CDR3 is TGCAGTGCTAGTGATACACAGGGCGGTTCGTTCTTC.

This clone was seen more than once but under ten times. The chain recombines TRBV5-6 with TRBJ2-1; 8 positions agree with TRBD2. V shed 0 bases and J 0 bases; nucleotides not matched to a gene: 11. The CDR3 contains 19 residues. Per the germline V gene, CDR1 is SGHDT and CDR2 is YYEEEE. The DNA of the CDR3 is TGTGCCAGCAGCTTGGTTGCGGGGGGACCTCATTACTCCTACAATGAGCAGTTCTTC. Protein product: CASSLVAGGPHYSYNEQFF.

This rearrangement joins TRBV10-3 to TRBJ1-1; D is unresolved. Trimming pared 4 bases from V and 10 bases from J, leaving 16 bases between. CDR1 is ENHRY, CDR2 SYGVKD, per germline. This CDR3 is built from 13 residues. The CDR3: CAISGEPRTVAFF. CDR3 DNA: TGTGCCATCAGTGGGGAGCCCCGGACGGTAGCTTTCTTT.

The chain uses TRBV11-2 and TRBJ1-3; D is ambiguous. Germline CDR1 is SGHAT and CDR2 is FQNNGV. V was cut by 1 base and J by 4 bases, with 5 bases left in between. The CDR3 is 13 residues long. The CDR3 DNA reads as TGTGCCAGCAGCTTAGGTCTGGGAAACACCATATATTTT. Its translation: CASSLGLGNTIYF.

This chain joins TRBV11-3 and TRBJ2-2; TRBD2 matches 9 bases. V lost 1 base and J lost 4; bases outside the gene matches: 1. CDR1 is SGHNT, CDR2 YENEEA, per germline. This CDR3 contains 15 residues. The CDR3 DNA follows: TGTGCCAGCAGCTTAGTTAGCGGGGGCACCGGGGAGCTGTTTTTT. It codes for CASSLVSGGTGELFF.

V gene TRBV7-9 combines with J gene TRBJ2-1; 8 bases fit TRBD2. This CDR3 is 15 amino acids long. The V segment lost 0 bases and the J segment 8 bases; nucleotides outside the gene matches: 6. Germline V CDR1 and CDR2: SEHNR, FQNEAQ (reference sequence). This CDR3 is CASSLAGLGRDEQFF. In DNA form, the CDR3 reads TGTGCCAGCAGCTTAGCGGGACTAGGACGGGATGAGCAGTTCTTC.

The CDR3 sequence: CATQLTGNKNTEAFF. CDR3 nucleotide sequence: TGTGCCACCCAATTGACAGGGAATAAAAACACTGAAGCTTTCTTT. The chain recombines TRBV19 with TRBJ1-1; 7 bases align to TRBD1. V lost 10 bases to trimming and J lost 2 bases; unmatched junction nucleotides: 13. Germline CDR1 reads LNHDA; CDR2 reads SQIVND (reference sequence). The CDR3 loop spans 15 amino acids.

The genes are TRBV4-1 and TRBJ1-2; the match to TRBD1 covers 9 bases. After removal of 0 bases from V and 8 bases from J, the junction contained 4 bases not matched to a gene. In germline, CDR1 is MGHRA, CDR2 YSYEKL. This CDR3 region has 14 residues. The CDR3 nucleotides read TGCGCCAGCAGCCAAGATCACAGGGGGCGAGGCTACACCTTC. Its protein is CASSQDHRGRGYTF.

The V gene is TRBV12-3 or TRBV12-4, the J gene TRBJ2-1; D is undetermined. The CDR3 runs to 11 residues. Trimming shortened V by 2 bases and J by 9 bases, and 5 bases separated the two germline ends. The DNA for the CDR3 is TGTGCCAGCAGTTTAAGAGGTGAGCAGTTCTTC. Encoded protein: CASSLRGEQFF.

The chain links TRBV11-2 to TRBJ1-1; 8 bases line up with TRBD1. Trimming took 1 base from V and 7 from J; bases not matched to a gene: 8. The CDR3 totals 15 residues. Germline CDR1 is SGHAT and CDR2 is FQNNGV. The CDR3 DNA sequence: TGTGCCAGCAGCTTAGGATGGGACAGGTCGTTTGAAGCTTTCTTT. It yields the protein CASSLGWDRSFEAFF.

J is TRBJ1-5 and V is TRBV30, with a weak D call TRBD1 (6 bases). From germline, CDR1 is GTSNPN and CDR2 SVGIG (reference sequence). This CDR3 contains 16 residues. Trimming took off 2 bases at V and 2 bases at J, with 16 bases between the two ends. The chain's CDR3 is CAWSTGHPGGNQPQHF. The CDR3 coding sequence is TGTGCCTGGAGTACGGGACATCCAGGGGGCAATCAGCCCCAGCATTTT.

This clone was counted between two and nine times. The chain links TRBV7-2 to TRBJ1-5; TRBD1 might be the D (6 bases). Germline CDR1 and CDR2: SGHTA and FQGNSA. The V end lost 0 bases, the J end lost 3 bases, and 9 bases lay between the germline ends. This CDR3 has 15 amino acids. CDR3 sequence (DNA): TGTGCCAGCAGCTTAGCAGCAGGGGCCAATCAGCCCCAGCATTTT. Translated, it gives CASSLAAGANQPQHF. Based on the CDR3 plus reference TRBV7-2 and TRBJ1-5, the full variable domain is GAGVSQSPSNKVTEKGKDVELRCDPISGHTALYWYRQSLGQGLEFLIYFQGNSAPDKSGLPSDRFSAERTGGSVSTLTIQRTQQEDSAVYLCASSLAAGANQPQHFGDGTRLSIL.

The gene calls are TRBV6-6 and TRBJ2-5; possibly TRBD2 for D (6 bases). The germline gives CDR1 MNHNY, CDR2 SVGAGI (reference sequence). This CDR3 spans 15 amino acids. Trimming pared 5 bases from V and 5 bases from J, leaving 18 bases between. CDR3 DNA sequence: TGTGCCAGCAGTGACCTAGGAGGGTCAGGGGAGACCCAGTACTTC. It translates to CASSDLGGSGETQYF.

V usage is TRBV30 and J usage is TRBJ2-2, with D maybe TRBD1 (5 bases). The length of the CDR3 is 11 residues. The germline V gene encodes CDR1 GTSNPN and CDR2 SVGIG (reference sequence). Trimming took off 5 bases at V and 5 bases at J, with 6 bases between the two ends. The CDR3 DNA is TGTGCCTGGGCAGGGACCGGGGAGCTGTTTTTT. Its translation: CAWAGTGELFF.

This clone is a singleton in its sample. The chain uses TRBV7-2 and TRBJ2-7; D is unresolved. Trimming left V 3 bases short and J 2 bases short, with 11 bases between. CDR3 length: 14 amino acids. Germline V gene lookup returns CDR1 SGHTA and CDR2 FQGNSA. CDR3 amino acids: CASSLAGSTYEQYF. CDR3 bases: TGTGCCAGCAGCTTGGCCGGGTCCACCTACGAGCAGTACTTC.

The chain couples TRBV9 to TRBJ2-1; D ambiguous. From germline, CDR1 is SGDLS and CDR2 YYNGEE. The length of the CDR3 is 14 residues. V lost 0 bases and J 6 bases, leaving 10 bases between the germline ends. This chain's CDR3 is CASSVVHGFNEQFF. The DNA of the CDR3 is TGTGCCAGCAGCGTAGTGCACGGTTTCAATGAGCAGTTCTTC.

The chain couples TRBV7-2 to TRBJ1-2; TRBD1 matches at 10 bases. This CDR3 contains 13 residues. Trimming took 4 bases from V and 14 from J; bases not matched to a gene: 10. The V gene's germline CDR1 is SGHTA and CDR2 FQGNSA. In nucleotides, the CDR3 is TGTGCCAGCAGCTCGAGGATGGGACAGGGGTTAACCTTC. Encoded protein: CASSSRMGQGLTF.

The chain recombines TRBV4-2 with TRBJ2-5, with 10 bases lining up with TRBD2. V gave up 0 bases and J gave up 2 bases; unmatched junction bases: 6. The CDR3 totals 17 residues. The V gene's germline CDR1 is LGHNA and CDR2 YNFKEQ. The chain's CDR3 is CASSQESLAGDQETQYF. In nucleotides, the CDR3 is TGTGCCAGCAGCCAAGAGAGTCTAGCGGGGGATCAAGAGACCCAGTACTTC.